This T cell receptor beta chain was sequenced during a study of OX40 agonist ivuxolimab in advanced cancers. Across the whole study: Three patients, one with hepatocellular carcinoma and two with cutaneous melanoma, achieved partial responses. Whole-study findings and limits: Compared with CD4+, CD8+ T cells on average had more expanded clones. Low levels of normalized T-cell clonal expansion also appeared in some nonresponders.

This clone is a singleton in its sample. Its target is unknown. The CDR3 covers 12 residues. Trimming removed 3 bases at V and 6 bases at J, with 7 bases between. Germline CDR1 reads SGHTA; CDR2 reads FQGNSA. TCRdb's table, derived via immunoSEQ multiplex PCR, lists solely in-frame clones and lacks some. The sample contains about 83,000 clones, over 75% of which appear only once. The chain joins TRBV7-2 to TRBJ2-3; D is unclear. Sample: CD4+ or CD8+ T cells sorted from blood, taken in a trial of the OX40 agonist ivuxolimab. This clonotype was sampled from an adult with an advanced solid tumor such as melanoma, head and neck, liver or kidney cancer. The DNA for the CDR3 is TGTGCCAGCAGCTTCGGTAGGGATACGCAGTATTTT. Its translation is CASSFGRDTQYF.